Shown below are 2 T cell receptor beta chains from a single sample sequenced in a study of blood T cell repertoires in COVID-19. Profiling relied on immunoSEQ multiplex PCR, and the TCRdb table lists in-frame clones only, not all of them. The sample has around 57,000 clones, about 90% seen once; the top ten hold around 20%. The specimen sequenced was peripheral blood. The receptors were gathered from a woman aged 80 or over with active COVID-19.

V gene TRBV5-5 combines with J gene TRBJ2-7; D is undetermined. This CDR3 comprises 14 residues. Trimming took 0 bases from V and 3 from J, leaving 10 bases between them. The germline V gene has CDR1 SGHKS and CDR2 YYEKEE (reference sequence). CDR3 residues: CASSLDGSYYEQYF. The DNA for the CDR3 is TGTGCCAGCAGCTTGGACGGTTCCTACTACGAGCAGTACTTC.

This clone occurred once. The chain joins TRBV6-5 to TRBJ1-1; D is ambiguous. This CDR3 contains 13 residues. Looked up from germline, CDR1 is MNHEY and CDR2 is SVGAGI. V lost 11 bases and J lost 2, with 15 bases in between. The CDR3 sequence is CAVKGGSNTEAFF. CDR3 nucleotides: TGTGCCGTAAAGGGAGGGAGCAACACTGAAGCTTTCTTT.